What follows describes a single T cell receptor beta chain. The CDR3 has 16 residues. The germline V gene has CDR1 LNHNV and CDR2 YYDKDF (reference sequence). Trimming removed 3 bases from V and 6 bases from J, with 20 bases in between. This entry comes from a study of blood T cell repertoires in COVID-19. On the study more broadly: Some COVID-19 samples were acute and others convalescent; all came from the United States, Italy and Spain. The cDNA or gDNA used as material had been derived from T cells, B-cell-depleted T cells, or PBMCs.

Methods used by the authors: Estimation of nucleated cell counts relied on the amplification of reference gene primers. Only in-frame clones appear in the TCRdb table, and some are missing; sequencing was by immunoSEQ multiplex PCR. V, J and clone size are those of that table, while D and trimming were read from the DNA. The table includes about 220,000 clones, about 80% detected once. The chain carries TRBV15 and TRBJ1-1; a possible D gene is TRBD1 (5 bases). The sequenced sample consisted of peripheral blood. The clonotype was recovered from a woman aged 60-75 years with acute or convalescent COVID-19. The chain's CDR3 is CATSRTAQRGGAEAFF. The CDR3, as DNA: TGTGCCACCAGCAGGACGGCTCAGAGGGGAGGGGCTGAAGCTTTCTTT.